The rows below give T cell receptor beta chains drawn from one sample of a study of T cell responses to AZD1222 COVID-19 vaccine. TCRdb keeps only in-frame clones here, not all; method: immunoSEQ multiplex PCR. The table has 100,000 to 140,000 clones, 92% seen once; the top ten hold around 8.6%. The specimen comprised peripheral blood, sampled 28 days after the second AZD1222 dose. The receptors come from an adult who received the AZD1222 COVID-19 vaccine. CDR3s include the opening cysteine and the closing phenylalanine or tryptophan. Each record gives: D gene, J gene, V gene, clone size, CDR3 DNA, CDR3 protein. A D gene is named only where the DNA matches it firmly. Size is omitted from some rows. Given values are once, few, many or a class for expanded clones.

NA,TRBJ1-5,TRBV10-3,NA,TGTGCCATCAGTGACAGCAATAGCAATCAGCCCCAGCATTTT,CAISDSNSNQPQHF
NA,TRBJ2-2,TRBV7-7,once,TGTGCCAGCAGCGAAACCCGGACAGACACCGGGGAGCTGTTTTTT,CASSETRTDTGELFF
NA,TRBJ2-7,TRBV5-1,NA,TGCGCCAGCAGCTTGACGGCAGGAGGGGGCTACGAGCAGTACTTC,CASSLTAGGGYEQYF
NA,TRBJ1-6,TRBV30,NA,TGTGCCTGGACCCCTCCAAGGGGGGTTCGGTCACCCCTCCACTTT,CAWTPPRGVRSPLHF
NA,TRBJ1-3,TRBV9,NA,TGTGCCAGCAGTGCCGGGAGCTCTGGAAACACCATATATTTT,CASSAGSSGNTIYF
NA,TRBJ2-7,TRBV6-6,NA,TGTGCCAGCAGTAACTCTTACTACGAGCAGTACTTC,CASSNSYYEQYF
NA,TRBJ1-1,TRBV6-2/TRBV6-3,NA,TGTGCCAGCAGTTACTTCTTGAACACTGAAGCTTTCTTT,CASSYFLNTEAFF
NA,TRBJ2-3,TRBV7-3,NA,TGTGCCAGCAGCTTTGGCCTCAACCCAGATACGCAGTATTTT,CASSFGLNPDTQYF
NA,TRBJ1-6,TRBV11-2,NA,TGTGCCAGCAGCTCCGGACAGTACCGGAGCTCCTATAATTCACCCCTCCACTTT,CASSSGQYRSSYNSPLHF
NA,TRBJ1-2,TRBV11-1,NA,TGTGCCAGCAGCTCCGGGACGGGAGGCTACACCTTC,CASSSGTGGYTF
NA,TRBJ2-1,TRBV7-3,few,TGTGCCAGCAGCTTAACGGGAGCGGAGGGGGTCAATGAGCAGTTCTTC,CASSLTGAEGVNEQFF
NA,TRBJ2-7,TRBV7-2,NA,TGTGCCAGCAGACTAGGAGGGGGCCAGGTGACGTACTTC,CASRLGGGQVTYF
NA,TRBJ2-7,TRBV27,NA,TGTGCCAGCAGTTATTCCAGGGGTCAGGGCGAGCAGTACTTC,CASSYSRGQGEQYF
TRBD1,TRBJ1-6,TRBV6-5,NA,TGTGCCAGCAGAAATGCACAGGGACAGGGTTCACCCCTCCACTTT,CASRNAQGQGSPLHF
NA,TRBJ1-1,TRBV7-3,NA,TGTGCCAGCAGCTTTGGGGATTATGCGGCTGAAGCTTTCTTT,CASSFGDYAAEAFF
NA,TRBJ2-3,TRBV27,NA,TGTGCCAGCAGTTCCACGAGCAGAGATACGCAGTATTTT,CASSSTSRDTQYF
NA,TRBJ1-3,TRBV19,NA,TGTGCCAGTAGTATACGAGGTGCGGGAAACACCATATATTTT,CASSIRGAGNTIYF
NA,TRBJ2-2,TRBV11-3,NA,TGTGCCAGCAGCTTAATAGCCGGGGAGCTGTTTTTT,CASSLIAGELFF
TRBD1,TRBJ2-5,TRBV14,once,TGTGCCAGCAGCAGACCGGGACAGGGGGTTTTTCAAGAGACCCAGTACTTC,CASSRPGQGVFQETQYF
TRBD1,TRBJ2-4,TRBV19,NA,TGTGCCAGTAGTATTAAGGGACAGCTAATAGCCAAAAACATTCAGTACTTC,CASSIKGQLIAKNIQYF
NA,TRBJ1-3,TRBV27,once,TGTGCCAGCAGTTTATCCGGGGACTCTGGAAACACCATATATTTT,CASSLSGDSGNTIYF
TRBD1,TRBJ1-2,TRBV19,NA,TGTGCCAGTAGTCAAAAGACAGGGAGGATTGGCTACACCTTC,CASSQKTGRIGYTF
NA,TRBJ2-2,TRBV7-9,NA,TGTGCCAGCAGCTTTACACGGGGGCACACCGGGGAGCTGTTTTTT,CASSFTRGHTGELFF
NA,TRBJ2-2,TRBV4-1,NA,TGCGCCAGCAGCCAAGAGGCGGAGAACACCGGGGAGCTGTTTTTT,CASSQEAENTGELFF
NA,TRBJ1-5,TRBV19,NA,TGTGCCAGTAGCCCCCTCCCGATGGGGAACAATCAGCCCCAGCATTTT,CASSPLPMGNNQPQHF
NA,TRBJ2-2,TRBV9,NA,TGTGCCAGCAGCGCTTCTAACACCGGGGAGCTGTTTTTT,CASSASNTGELFF
NA,TRBJ1-5,TRBV6-1,NA,TGTGCCAGCAGTGAACCCAGGGGCAATCAGCCCCAGCATTTT,CASSEPRGNQPQHF
TRBD1,TRBJ1-2,TRBV29-1,NA,TGCAGCGTCCGGACAGGGAACGGCTACACCTTC,CSVRTGNGYTF
NA,TRBJ2-7,TRBV11-2,NA,TGTGCCAGCAGCTTAGATAGGGGGATAGGGACGGGACTGCGCGAGCAGTACTTC,CASSLDRGIGTGLREQYF
NA,TRBJ1-3,TRBV4-1,NA,TGCGCCAGCAGCCCGGAGGTAGGCAGGGTTGGAAACACCATATATTTT,CASSPEVGRVGNTIYF
TRBD2,TRBJ2-7,TRBV29-1,NA,TGCAGCGTTGACGGACTAGCGGACGCCTTTCCCTACGAGCAGTACTTC,CSVDGLADAFPYEQYF